What follows are 25 T cell receptor beta chains derived from one specimen sequenced in a study of T cell responses to AZD1222 COVID-19 vaccine. Method: immunoSEQ multiplex PCR; TCRdb's copy keeps in-frame clones and lacks some. The sample shows around 45,000 clones, around four fifths of them seen only once. Sequenced here: peripheral blood, sampled 28 days after the second dose of the MenACWY control vaccine. These receptors were obtained from an adult who received the MenACWY meningococcal vaccine as a control.

The chain employs TRBV19 and TRBJ1-1; 8 positions match TRBD1. Germline lookup yields CDR1 LNHDA and CDR2 SQIVND (reference sequence). This CDR3 is built from 14 residues. Trimming took 6 bases from V and 0 from J; bases not matched to a gene: 3. CDR3 loop: CASSEQGVNTEAFF. CDR3 in DNA: TGTGCCAGTAGCGAACAGGGGGTGAACACTGAAGCTTTCTTT.

The gene calls are TRBV27 and TRBJ2-2; D uncertain. V gave up 5 bases and J gave up 1 base, with 14 bases separating them. CDR1 is MNHEY, CDR2 SMNVEV, per germline (reference sequence). This CDR3 is 16 amino acids long. CDR3 nucleotide sequence: TGTGCCAGCAGTCCCCTCCTTCTAGGGAACACCGGGGAGCTGTTTTTT. Its protein product is CASSPLLLGNTGELFF.

The V and J genes are TRBV6-5 and TRBJ2-1; 10 positions agree with TRBD1. The CDR3 has 15 amino acids. J was trimmed by 7 bases and V by 5 bases; bases with no gene match: 8. The germline V gene encodes CDR1 MNHEY and CDR2 SVGAGI. The CDR3 spells CASSLTGQGKNEQFF. Here the CDR3 DNA reads TGTGCCAGCAGTCTAACGGGACAGGGGAAGAATGAGCAGTTCTTC.

The chain recombines TRBV11-2 with TRBJ2-6; perhaps TRBD2 as D (6 bases). Germline V gives CDR1 SGHAT, CDR2 FQNNGV. Trimming stripped 5 bases from V and 3 bases from J, with 14 bases between. This CDR3 region has 16 residues. Written as DNA, the CDR3 is TGTGCCAGCAGCCGAGGGAGGCAAGGTGGGGCCAACGTCCTGACTTTC. Translating it yields CASSRGRQGGANVLTF.

V usage is TRBV6-6 and J usage is TRBJ2-7; D remains unclear. The CDR3 contains 12 residues. CDR1 and CDR2 (germline): MNHNY, SVGAGI (reference sequence). Deletions cut 6 bases from V and 2 bases from J, with 8 bases between. The CDR3 reads CASSRGTYEQYV. CDR3 bases: TGTGCCAGCAGCCGCGGAACCTACGAGCAGTACGTC.

The chain uses TRBV19 and TRBJ2-5, with 10 bases lining up with TRBD2. Germline CDR1 is LNHDA and CDR2 is SQIVND (reference sequence). The CDR3 runs to 16 residues. J gave up 5 bases and V 0 bases, and 6 bases lay outside the gene matches. The DNA for the CDR3 is TGTGCCAGTAGTATAGATTCTAGCGGGAGCTGGGAGACCCAGTACTTC. Translated: CASSIDSSGSWETQYF.

This clone is a singleton in its sample. This chain uses TRBV7-9 with TRBJ1-4, with D uncertain. CDR1 and CDR2 from the germline V gene are SEHNR and FQNEAQ (reference sequence). The V gene lost 6 bases and the J gene lost 8 bases, with 13 bases spanning the gap. This CDR3 has 13 residues. The CDR3 here is CASRSDGIEKLFF. The CDR3 DNA sequence: TGTGCCAGCAGATCGGACGGAATAGAAAAACTGTTTTTT.

The chain carries TRBV18 and TRBJ2-7; 8 bases match TRBD1. CDR3 length: 14 residues. Germline-derived CDR1 and CDR2 are KGHSH and LQKENI. Trimming cost V 5 bases and J 7 bases; bases outside gene matches: 10. CDR3 sequence: CASSRKDRGVEQYF. The CDR3 coding sequence is TGTGCCAGCTCAAGAAAAGACAGGGGCGTGGAGCAGTACTTC.

This chain joins TRBV9 and TRBJ1-6; D remains ambiguous. Trimming stripped 4 bases from V and 7 bases from J, with 12 bases between. The length of the CDR3 is 14 residues. Germline V gene lookup returns CDR1 SGDLS and CDR2 YYNGEE. The DNA for the CDR3 is TGTGCCAGCAGCCCCCGAGCCAGCAATTCACCCCTCCACTTT. Translation gives CASSPRASNSPLHF.

This clone was found a few times. The genes are TRBV7-9 and TRBJ1-1, with D unresolved. V gave up 5 bases and J gave up 11 bases, with 9 bases separating them. Looked up from germline, CDR1 is SEHNR and CDR2 is FQNEAQ (reference sequence). The CDR3 extends over 10 amino acids. The CDR3 reads CASSPSQAFF. In nucleotides, the CDR3 is TGTGCCAGCAGCCCCTCGCAGGCTTTCTTT.

The chain employs TRBV9 and TRBJ2-6; D unresolved. V was cut by 4 bases and J by 3 bases, with 23 bases left in between. This CDR3 region has 19 residues. Germline CDR1 reads SGDLS; CDR2 reads YYNGEE. CDR3 sequence reads: CASSSIRGPDRVGANVLTF. CDR3 DNA: TGTGCCAGCAGCTCAATACGAGGCCCCGACCGTGTTGGGGCCAACGTCCTGACTTTC.

This clone was seen just once. The chain joins TRBV28 to TRBJ1-3, with D hard to call. Germline V gives CDR1 MDHEN, CDR2 SYDVKM. V shed 5 bases and J shed 4 bases, with 15 bases lying between them. CDR3 length equals 15 residues. The CDR3 here is CASSGREGGGNTIYF. In nucleotides, the CDR3 is TGTGCCAGCAGTGGCCGGGAGGGCGGCGGAAACACCATATATTTT.

The rearrangement uses TRBV18 and TRBJ2-2, with unresolved D. Germline CDR1 reads KGHSH; CDR2 reads LQKENI. The CDR3 has 13 residues. Trimming took off 1 base at V and 3 bases at J, with 3 bases between the two ends. The CDR3 sequence: CASSPRDTGELFF. The CDR3 DNA follows: TGTGCCAGCTCACCACGGGACACCGGGGAGCTGTTTTTT.

The chain combines TRBV5-1 with TRBJ2-7; 12 bases match TRBD1. The V segment lost 3 bases and the J segment 5 bases; nucleotides outside the gene matches: 6. The V gene's germline CDR1 is SGHRS and CDR2 YFSETQ. The CDR3 sequence is 15 residues long. Here the CDR3 reads CASSSSGTGGNEQYF. DNA of the CDR3: TGCGCCAGCAGCTCCTCCGGGACAGGGGGCAACGAGCAGTACTTC.

The V call is TRBV6-5, the J call TRBJ1-1; D not certain. Germline CDR1 MNHEY, CDR2 SVGAGI. The CDR3 sequence is 14 residues long. V shed 0 bases and J shed 0 bases, with 5 bases lying between them. The CDR3 spells CASSYSRLNTEAFF. CDR3 in DNA: TGTGCCAGCAGTTACTCTAGATTGAACACTGAAGCTTTCTTT.

V and J are TRBV7-8 and TRBJ1-5, with D perhaps TRBD1 (6 bases). Deletions cut 1 base from V and 7 bases from J, with 14 bases between. This CDR3 has 15 amino acids. Germline loops: CDR1 SGHVS, CDR2 FQNEAQ. CDR3 residues: CASSLGLEGVQPQHF. The DNA of the CDR3 is TGTGCCAGCAGCTTAGGGCTGGAGGGGGTACAGCCCCAGCATTTT.

V and J are TRBV6-2 or TRBV6-3 and TRBJ1-4, with D unresolved. Trimming shortened V by 0 bases and J by 0 bases, and 11 bases separated the two germline ends. This CDR3 spans 17 amino acids. Germline V gene data show CDR1 as MNHEY and CDR2 as SVGEGT. The CDR3 region is CASSYSNPEATNEKLFF. The CDR3 DNA sequence: TGTGCCAGCAGTTACTCTAATCCAGAGGCAACTAATGAAAAACTGTTTTTT.

The chain recombines TRBV19 with TRBJ1-4, with 9 bases identical to TRBD1. Germline CDR1 LNHDA, CDR2 SQIVND (reference sequence). CDR3 length: 13 amino acids. Unmatched junction bases numbered 4, after V lost 9 bases and J lost 5 bases. CDR3 residues: CASTTGGNEKLFF. CDR3 nucleotides: TGTGCCAGCACAACAGGGGGCAATGAAAAACTGTTTTTT.

CDR3 coding DNA: TGCGCCAGCAGCCAAGACGGGACGGCGAGGAATGAAAAACTGTTTTTT. Translating it yields CASSQDGTARNEKLFF. The chain carries TRBV5-1 and TRBJ1-4; perhaps TRBD1 as D (5 bases). This CDR3 comprises 16 residues. Germline V gene lookup returns CDR1 SGHRS and CDR2 YFSETQ. Between the trimmed V and J ends, which lost 4 bases and 5 bases, there was a span of 18 bases.

The chain is built from TRBV3-1 (or the pseudogene TRBV3-2) and TRBJ2-2; 9 positions match TRBD2. This CDR3 region has 15 residues. J lost 7 bases, V lost 11 bases, and 14 bases had no gene match. Germline V gene lookup returns CDR1 LGHDT and CDR2 YNNKEL (reference sequence). DNA of the CDR3: TGTGCCCCCTGCTCCGGGGCGGGGGGGGGCGGGGAGCTGTTTTTT. Protein: CAPCSGAGGGGELFF.

The chain recombines TRBV27 with TRBJ1-2, with D possibly being TRBD1 (6 bases). Germline V lookup: CDR1 MNHEY, CDR2 SMNVEV (reference sequence). The CDR3 extends over 14 amino acids. Trimming removed 6 bases from V and 8 bases from J, with 19 bases in between. The CDR3 sequence is CASSRDNQRWGYTF. CDR3 bases: TGTGCCAGCAGCCGGGACAACCAAAGATGGGGCTACACCTTC.

This chain connects TRBV7-8 to TRBJ2-3, with 9 bases fitting TRBD1. With V trimmed by 0 bases and J by 4 bases, 5 bases remained unmatched. The length of the CDR3 is 16 residues. Germline V CDR1 and CDR2: SGHVS, FQNEAQ. Written as DNA, the CDR3 is TGTGCCAGCAGCTTAGCAGGGGGACAGGGTCCAGATACGCAGTATTTT. It encodes CASSLAGGQGPDTQYF.

This chain connects TRBV19 to TRBJ2-5, with 10 bases that match TRBD1. The CDR3 contains 16 residues. CDR1 and CDR2 (germline): LNHDA, SQIVND (reference sequence). Losses at the gene ends were 1 base for V and 4 bases for J; bases not matched to a gene: 6. The CDR3 is CASSIAGQGLGETQYF. In nucleotides, the CDR3 is TGTGCCAGTAGTATAGCGGGACAGGGGTTAGGAGAGACCCAGTACTTC.

The rearrangement joins TRBV4-2 to TRBJ2-3; maybe TRBD1 (6 bases). Germline values: CDR1 LGHNA, CDR2 YNFKEQ. This CDR3 has 14 amino acids. Between the trimmed V and J ends, which lost 8 bases and 5 bases, there was a span of 17 bases. The CDR3 here is CASGQGQYEDTQYF. The CDR3 DNA reads TGTGCCAGCGGTCAAGGACAGTATGAAGATACGCAGTATTTT.

The rearrangement joins TRBV10-3 to TRBJ2-5; D unresolved. Trimming took off 11 bases at V and 2 bases at J, with 18 bases between the two ends. The germline V gene encodes CDR1 ENHRY and CDR2 SYGVKD. The CDR3 covers 14 residues. This chain's CDR3 is CASNPAWGQETQYF. CDR3 DNA: TGTGCCTCCAATCCCGCCTGGGGTCAAGAGACCCAGTACTTC.